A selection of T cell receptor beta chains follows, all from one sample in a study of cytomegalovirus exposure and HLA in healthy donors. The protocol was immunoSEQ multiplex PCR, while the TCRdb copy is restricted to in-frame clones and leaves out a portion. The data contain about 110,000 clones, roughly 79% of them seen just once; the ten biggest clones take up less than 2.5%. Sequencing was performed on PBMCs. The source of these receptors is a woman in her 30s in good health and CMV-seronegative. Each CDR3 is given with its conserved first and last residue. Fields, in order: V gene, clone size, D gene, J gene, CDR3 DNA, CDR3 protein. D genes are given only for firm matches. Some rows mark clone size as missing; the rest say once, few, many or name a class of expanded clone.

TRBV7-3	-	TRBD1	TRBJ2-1	TGTGCCAGCAGCTTAGGACAGGGGGTGTTCTTC	CASSLGQGVFF
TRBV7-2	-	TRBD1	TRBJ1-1	TGTGCCAGCAGAGTGGACAGGGGGCAGAACACTGAAGCTTTCTTT	CASRVDRGQNTEAFF
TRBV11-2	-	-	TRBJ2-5	TGTGCCAGCAGCTTAGATGTTGCAGGGGACCAGTACTTC	CASSLDVAGDQYF
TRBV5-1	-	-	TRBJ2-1	TGCGCCAGCAGTCCCTCGGGGAATGAGCAGTTCTTC	CASSPSGNEQFF
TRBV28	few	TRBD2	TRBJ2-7	TGTGCCAGCAGAACTAGCGGGTCCGGCGAGCAGTACTTC	CASRTSGSGEQYF
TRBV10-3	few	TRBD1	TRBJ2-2	TGTGCCATCAGTGGGGGACAGGGGAACACCGGGGAGCTGTTTTTT	CAISGGQGNTGELFF
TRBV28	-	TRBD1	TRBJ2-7	TGTGCCAGCAGGTGGACAGGGTCCGAGCAGTACTTC	CASRWTGSEQYF
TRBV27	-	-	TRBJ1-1	TGTGCCAGCAGTTTGCAGGACATGAACACTGAAGCTTTCTTT	CASSLQDMNTEAFF
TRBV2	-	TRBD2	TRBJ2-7	TGTGCCAGCAGTGAACGGGAGGACTACGAGCAGTACTTC	CASSEREDYEQYF
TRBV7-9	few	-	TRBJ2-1	TGTGCCAGCAGCCCTGACAATGAGCAGTTCTTC	CASSPDNEQFF
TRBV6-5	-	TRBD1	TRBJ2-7	TGTGCCAGTCGGGACAGGGCCCTCTACGAGCAGTACTTC	CASRDRALYEQYF
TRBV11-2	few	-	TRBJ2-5	TGTGCCAGCAGCTTCGCGGGCCGAGAGACCCAGTACTTC	CASSFAGRETQYF
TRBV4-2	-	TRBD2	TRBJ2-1	TGTGCCAGCAGCCAAGATCCCGGAGGACTAGCGGGAGGGGGGGGTGAGCAGTTCTTC	CASSQDPGGLAGGGGEQFF
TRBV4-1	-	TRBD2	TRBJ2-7	TGCGCCAGCAGCCAAGAAGGGAGCGGGAGGGCCGCAGACGAGCAGTACTTC	CASSQEGSGRAADEQYF
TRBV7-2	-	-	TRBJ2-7	TGTGCCAGCAGCTTAGTGGCTAGCGTCTACGAGCAGTACTTC	CASSLVASVYEQYF
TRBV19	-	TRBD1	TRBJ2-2	TGTGCCAGTAGGAACAGGGGGCAGGACACCGGGGAGCTGTTTTTT	CASRNRGQDTGELFF
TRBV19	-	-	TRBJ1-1	TGTGCCAGTAGTGTCCGGGGGTTGACTGAAGCTTTCTTT	CASSVRGLTEAFF
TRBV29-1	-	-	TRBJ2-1	TGCAGCGTTGCTTCCTATGAGCAGTTCTTC	CSVASYEQFF
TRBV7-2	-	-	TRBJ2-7	TGTGCCAGCAGCTTATGGGCAGGGTCCTACGAGCAGTACTTC	CASSLWAGSYEQYF
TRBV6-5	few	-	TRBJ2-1	TGTGCGGGAGGTCAAGGGAATGAGCAGTTCTTC	CAGGQGNEQFF
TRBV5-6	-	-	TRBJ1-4	TGTGCCAGCAGCTTGACGTCAGTCAATGAAAAACTGTTTTTT	CASSLTSVNEKLFF
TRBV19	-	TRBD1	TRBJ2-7	TGTGCCAGTAGTGCCGGGACAGGGTACTCCTACGAGCAGTACTTC	CASSAGTGYSYEQYF
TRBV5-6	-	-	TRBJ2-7	TGTGCCAGCAGCCTCGGACAGTCTTACGAGCAGTACTTC	CASSLGQSYEQYF
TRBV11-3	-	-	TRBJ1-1	TGTGCCAGCAGCATCGAGGAGGGATCTGAAGCTTTCTTT	CASSIEEGSEAFF
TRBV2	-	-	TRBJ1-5	TGTGCCGGCCGGCGGGACGGCCTTAGCAATCAGCCCCAGCATTTT	CAGRRDGLSNQPQHF
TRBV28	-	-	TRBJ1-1	TGTGCCAGCAGTTTTTGGGAGAGGACCACTGAAGCTTTCTTT	CASSFWERTTEAFF
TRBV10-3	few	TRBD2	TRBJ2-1	TGTGCCATCAGGCCTGGGACTAGCGGAACCTACAATGAGCAGTTCTTC	CAIRPGTSGTYNEQFF
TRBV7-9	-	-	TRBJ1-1	TGTGCCAGCAGCTTAGCTGGTCCTGAGGCTTTCTTT	CASSLAGPEAFF
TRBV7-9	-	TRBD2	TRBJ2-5	TGTGCCAGCAGCTCTATCGGCGGGAGTGGAGAGACCCAGTACTTC	CASSSIGGSGETQYF
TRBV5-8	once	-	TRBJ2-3	TGTGCCAGCAGCGCCTCCGGGACAACCAACACAGATACGCAGTATTTT	CASSASGTTNTDTQYF
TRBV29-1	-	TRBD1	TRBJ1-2	TGCAGCGTTGCGACAGGGGGAAACTATGGCTACACCTTC	CSVATGGNYGYTF
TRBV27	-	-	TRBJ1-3	TGTGCCAGCGGAGGGTCGAGCGGAAACACCATATATTTT	CASGGSSGNTIYF
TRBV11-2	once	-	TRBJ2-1	TGTGCCAGCAGAGCCCGGGGGACGGGTGACAATGAGCAGTTCTTC	CASRARGTGDNEQFF
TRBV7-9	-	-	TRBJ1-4	TGTGCCAGCAGCCCAACAGGGACGAAACTGTTTTTT	CASSPTGTKLFF
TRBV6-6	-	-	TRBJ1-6	TGTGCCAGCAGTTACTCTGACTCTGGCGATTCACCCCTCCACTTT	CASSYSDSGDSPLHF
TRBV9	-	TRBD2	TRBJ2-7	TGTGCCAGCAGCGCCGGGCGACTAGCCAGTCAAGCCTACGAGCAGTACTTC	CASSAGRLASQAYEQYF
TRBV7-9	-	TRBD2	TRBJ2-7	TGTGCCAGCAGCCCGAGCGGGGCCAACAACGAGCAGTACTTC	CASSPSGANNEQYF
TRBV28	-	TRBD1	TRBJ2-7	TGTGCCAGCAGGTGGGACAGAATAGGCCACGAGCAGTACTTC	CASRWDRIGHEQYF
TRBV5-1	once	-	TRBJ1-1	TGCGCCAGCAGCTTGACAGGCCCGACTGAAGCTTTCTTT	CASSLTGPTEAFF
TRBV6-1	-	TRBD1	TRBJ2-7	TGTGCCAGCAGTTTCACCGGGACAGTGATCGAGCAGTACTTC	CASSFTGTVIEQYF
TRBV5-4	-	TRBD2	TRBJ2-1	TGTGCCAGCAGCTCGAAAGCGGGAGACGGATACAATGAGCAGTTCTTC	CASSSKAGDGYNEQFF
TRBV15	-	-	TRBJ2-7	TGTGCCACCAGCAGGCCCTATCAGGGGACTATCAGCTCCTACGAGCAGTACTTC	CATSRPYQGTISSYEQYF
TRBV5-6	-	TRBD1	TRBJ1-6	TGTGCCAGCAGCTTGTACAGGGGTGATTCACCCCTCCACTTT	CASSLYRGDSPLHF
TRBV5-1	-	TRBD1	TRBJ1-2	TGCGCCAGCACTATCGAACCCATATCAGCTTTAACTGGTGGGACAGGGAAGGGCTACACCTTC	CASTIEPISALTGGTGKGYTF
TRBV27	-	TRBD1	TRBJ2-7	TGTGCCAGCAGTAACCCAGGACAGGGGGCATATTACGAGCAGTACTTC	CASSNPGQGAYYEQYF
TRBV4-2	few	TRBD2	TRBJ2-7	TGTGCCAGCAGCCAAGAAAGATCCCCAGGGACTAGCGGGATATACGAGCAGTACTTC	CASSQERSPGTSGIYEQYF
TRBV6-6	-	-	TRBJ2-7	TGTGCCAGCCAGCCCGCCGGAGCATTCTTAGCGCAGTACTTC	CASQPAGAFLAQYF
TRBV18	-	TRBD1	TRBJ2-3	TGTGCCAGCTCACTCACTCGCCCAGACAGGGGAAATACGCAGTATTTT	CASSLTRPDRGNTQYF
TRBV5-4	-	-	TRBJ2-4	TGTGCCAGCAGCTTGGGCTTAGCGGTAGCCAAAAACATTCAGTACTTC	CASSLGLAVAKNIQYF